This TCR beta chain stems from a study of a mutant IDH1 vaccine in newly diagnosed glioma (dated by TCRdb to about 2021). Background on the whole study: Vaccination started 4-6 weeks after radiotherapy alone, or was given together with temozolomide cycles in the groups whose treatment included chemotherapy. For exploratory analyses, longitudinal TCRB deep sequencing was carried out in about two dozen treated patients wherever samples were available. Before enrollment, most patients had been given radiochemotherapy with temozolomide as standard therapy, while the rest had received either radiotherapy alone or temozolomide alone. Peripheral blood was drawn at six visits: V03 (baseline), V05, V07, V10, V12 and V13. Of the 25 to 40 patients who were treated, around 62% were male and approximately 38% were female, and the mean age was roughly 40 years. The week-35 safety follow-up took place at visit V12, and the week-47 end of study took place at visit V13.

Interpreted using the paper, the time point label stands for: week 47, end of study. A 20-mer mutant IDH1 peptide at 300 micrograms in Montanide made up each vaccine dose, which was injected subcutaneously together with topical imiquimod. Eight vaccinations were administered to patients in weeks 1, 3, 5, 7, 11, 15, 19 and 23, corresponding to visits V03 through V10. All donors had newly diagnosed IDH1-mutant astrocytomas of WHO grade 3 or 4 that showed loss of nuclear ATRX. The samples were drawn from NOA16, a multicentre, single-arm, open-label phase I trial in Germany that tested a mutant IDH1 peptide vaccine in humans for the first time. Genomic DNA for TCRB sequencing was isolated from EDTA blood with the DNeasy Blood and Tissue Kit. General findings and caveats noted by the study authors: Immune responses induced by the vaccine were seen in around 94% of patients across multiple MHC alleles. Pseudoprogression seemed to be unrelated to changes in the top peripheral T cell clonotypes found by TCRB sequencing. Availability determined which PBMC samples were chosen for TCRB deep sequencing. It was noted by the authors that analyses of patient blood samples could not be reproduced owing to sample limitations.

Libraries were built with the immunoSEQ multiplex PCR assay. Rearranged TCR beta chain sequences were amplified with the hsTCRB Kit following the manufacturer's protocol. An Illumina MiSeq was used to sequence the TCRB libraries. As for the authors' bioinformatics: The proprietary platform of the kit vendor was used for demultiplexing, trimming and gene mapping. Not all clones reach the TCRdb copy of this immuneACCESS table, which keeps in-frame sequences only. Checked studies attribute under half of the gap to unresolved V genes and leave the rest unexplained. That table supplies the V and J calls and clone size; D and trimming were determined from the DNA. The sample has roughly 34,000 clones on record, 80% to 90% of them singletons. The ten largest account for 12% of the sample. With respect to this clone: Its recognized antigen is unknown. No much larger clone exists at a distance of one base, and base qualities are not known.

The sample here was PBMCs, taken from a glioma patient whose treatment included an IDH1 peptide vaccine. The clonotype originates from a woman in her twenties or thirties with glioma.

The DNA reads as follows: TGTGCCAGCAGTCTAAGCCCGAGGGGGGAGCTGTTTTTT. This is translated as CASSLSPRGELFF. The chain uses TRBV6-5 and TRBJ2-2, with no reliable assignment of the D segment. Trimming at the junction amounts to 5 bases on V and 8 bases on J, and the germline ends lie 12 bases apart. The cysteine opens and the phenylalanine closes a CDR3 of 13 amino acids. CDR3 DNA is the only sequence kept; it has 39 bases, read in frame from the first base. As encoded in the germline V gene, CDR1 is MNHEY while CDR2 is SVGAGI.